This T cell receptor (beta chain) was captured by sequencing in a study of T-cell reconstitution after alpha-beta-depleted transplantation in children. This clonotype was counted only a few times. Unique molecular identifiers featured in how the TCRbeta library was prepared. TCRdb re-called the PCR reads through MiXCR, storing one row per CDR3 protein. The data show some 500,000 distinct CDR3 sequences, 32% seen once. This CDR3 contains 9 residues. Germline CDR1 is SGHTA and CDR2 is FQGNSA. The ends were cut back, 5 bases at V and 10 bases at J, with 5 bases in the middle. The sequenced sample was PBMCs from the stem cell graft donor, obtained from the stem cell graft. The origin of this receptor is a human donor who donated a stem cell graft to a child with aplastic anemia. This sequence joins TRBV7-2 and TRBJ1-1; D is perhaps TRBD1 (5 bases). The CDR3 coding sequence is TGTGCCAGCAGCGGGGGAGCTTTCTTT. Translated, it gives CASSGGAFF.